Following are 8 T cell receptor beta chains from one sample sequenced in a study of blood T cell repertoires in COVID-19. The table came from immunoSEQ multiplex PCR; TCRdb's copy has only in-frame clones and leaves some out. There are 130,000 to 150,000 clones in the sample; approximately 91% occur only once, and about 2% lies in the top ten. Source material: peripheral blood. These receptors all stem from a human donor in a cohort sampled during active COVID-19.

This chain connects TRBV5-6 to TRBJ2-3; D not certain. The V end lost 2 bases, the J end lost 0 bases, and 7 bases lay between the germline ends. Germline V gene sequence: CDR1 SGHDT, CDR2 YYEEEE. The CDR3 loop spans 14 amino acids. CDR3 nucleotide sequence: TGTGCCAGCAGCTTCGCGCCTAGCACAGATACGCAGTATTTT. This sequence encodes CASSFAPSTDTQYF.

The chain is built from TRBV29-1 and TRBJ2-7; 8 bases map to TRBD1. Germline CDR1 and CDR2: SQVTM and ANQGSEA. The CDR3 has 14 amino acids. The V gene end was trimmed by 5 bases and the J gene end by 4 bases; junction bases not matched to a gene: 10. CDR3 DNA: TGCAGCGTTCGAGGACAGGGTGGTGGGTACGAGCAGTACTTC. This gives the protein CSVRGQGGGYEQYF.

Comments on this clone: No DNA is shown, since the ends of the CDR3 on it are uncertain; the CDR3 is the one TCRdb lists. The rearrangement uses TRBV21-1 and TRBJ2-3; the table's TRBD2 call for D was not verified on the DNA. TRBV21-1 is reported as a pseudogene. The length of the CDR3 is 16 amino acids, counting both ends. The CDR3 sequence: CASSNVAGGSTDTQYF.

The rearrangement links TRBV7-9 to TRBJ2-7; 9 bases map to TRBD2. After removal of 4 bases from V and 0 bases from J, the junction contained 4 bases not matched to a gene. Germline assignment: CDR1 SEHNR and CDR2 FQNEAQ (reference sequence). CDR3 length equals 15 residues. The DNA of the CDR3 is TGTGCCAGCAGCTCGACTAGCGGTTACTCCTACGAGCAGTACTTC. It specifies CASSSTSGYSYEQYF.

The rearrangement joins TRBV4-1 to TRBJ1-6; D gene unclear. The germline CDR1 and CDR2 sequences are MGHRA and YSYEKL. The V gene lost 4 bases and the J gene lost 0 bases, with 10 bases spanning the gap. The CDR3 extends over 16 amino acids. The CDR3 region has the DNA TGCGCCAGCAGCCCTGTGGTCAGCTCCTATAATTCACCCCTCCACTTT. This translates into CASSPVVSSYNSPLHF.

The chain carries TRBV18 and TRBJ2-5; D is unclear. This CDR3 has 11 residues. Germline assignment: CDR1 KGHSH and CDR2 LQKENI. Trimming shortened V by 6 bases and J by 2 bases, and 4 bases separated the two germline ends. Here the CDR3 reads CASSPQETQYF. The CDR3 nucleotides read TGTGCCAGCTCCCCTCAAGAGACCCAGTACTTC.

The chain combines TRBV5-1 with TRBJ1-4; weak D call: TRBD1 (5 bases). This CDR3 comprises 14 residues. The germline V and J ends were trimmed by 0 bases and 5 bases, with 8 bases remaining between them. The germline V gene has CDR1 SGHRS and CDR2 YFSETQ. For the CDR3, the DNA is TGCGCCAGCAGCTTGGACAGGCTGAATGAAAAACTGTTTTTT. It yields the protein CASSLDRLNEKLFF.

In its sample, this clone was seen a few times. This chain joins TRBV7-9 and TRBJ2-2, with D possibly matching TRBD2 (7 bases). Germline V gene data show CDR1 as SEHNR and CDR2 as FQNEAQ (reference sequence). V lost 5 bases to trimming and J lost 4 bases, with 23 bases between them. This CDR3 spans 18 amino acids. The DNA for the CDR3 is TGTGCCAGCAGCCCCCTGCCCTCGGGGGGCTATTTCACCGGGGAGCTGTTTTTT. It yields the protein CASSPLPSGGYFTGELFF.